This T cell receptor (beta chain) was obtained from a study of T cells in localized non-small cell lung cancer. Study results and caveats: The study detected a median about 57 of the top 100 tumor clones in adjacent lung. Because only a single region of the tumor was sequenced, heterogeneity remains possible.

Per the germline V gene, CDR1 is MNHGY and CDR2 is SAAAGT. The V and J ends lost 11 bases and 2 bases respectively, with 16 bases between them. The CDR3 loop spans 13 amino acids. Only a few counts were recorded for this clone. Its specificity is not known. Repertoires were generated with immunoSEQ multiplex PCR, while TCRdb's copy carries only in-frame clones and drops some. Of 2,500 to 3,000 clones in the sample, 33% are singletons; the top ten hold 9.3%. This sample comprised normal lung tissue next to the tumor, obtained before any cancer treatment. J is TRBJ2-7 and V is TRBV6-8; the D gene could be TRBD1 or TRBD2 (6 bases each). This TCR was sampled from a male donor aged 60 or over with stage I squamous cell lung carcinoma. CDR3 DNA sequence: TGTGCCGCCGAGGGGGAGGTGACCTACGAGCAGTACTTC. It specifies CAAEGEVTYEQYF.